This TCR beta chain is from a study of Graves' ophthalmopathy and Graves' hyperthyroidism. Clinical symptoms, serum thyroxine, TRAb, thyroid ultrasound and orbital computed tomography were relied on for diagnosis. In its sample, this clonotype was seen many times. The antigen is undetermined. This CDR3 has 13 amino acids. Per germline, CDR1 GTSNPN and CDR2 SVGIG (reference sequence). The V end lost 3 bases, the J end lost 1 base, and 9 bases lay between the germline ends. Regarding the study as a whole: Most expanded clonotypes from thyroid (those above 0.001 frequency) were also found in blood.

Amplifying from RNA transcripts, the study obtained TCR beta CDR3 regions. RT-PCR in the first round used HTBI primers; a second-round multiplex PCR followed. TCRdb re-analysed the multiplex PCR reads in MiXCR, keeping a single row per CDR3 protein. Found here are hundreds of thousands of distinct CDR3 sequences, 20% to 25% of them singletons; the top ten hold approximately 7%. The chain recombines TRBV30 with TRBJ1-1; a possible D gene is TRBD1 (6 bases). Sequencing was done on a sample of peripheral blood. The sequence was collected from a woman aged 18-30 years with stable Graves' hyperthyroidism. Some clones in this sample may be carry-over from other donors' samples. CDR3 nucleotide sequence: TGTGCCTGGAGCACAGGGACGAACACTGAAGCTTTCTTT. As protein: CAWSTGTNTEAFF.